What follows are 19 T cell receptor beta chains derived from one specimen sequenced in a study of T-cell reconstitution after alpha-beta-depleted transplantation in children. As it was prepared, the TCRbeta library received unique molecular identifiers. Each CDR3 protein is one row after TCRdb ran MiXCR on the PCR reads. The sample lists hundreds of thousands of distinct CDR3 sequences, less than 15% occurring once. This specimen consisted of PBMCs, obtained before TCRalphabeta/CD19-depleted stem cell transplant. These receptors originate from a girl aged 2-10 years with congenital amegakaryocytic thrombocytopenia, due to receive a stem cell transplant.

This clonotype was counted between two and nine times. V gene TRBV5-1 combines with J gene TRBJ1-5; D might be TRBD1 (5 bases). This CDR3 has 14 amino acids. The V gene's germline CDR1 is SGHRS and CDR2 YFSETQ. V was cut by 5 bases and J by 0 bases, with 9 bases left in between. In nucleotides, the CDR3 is TGCGCCAGCAGGCCGGACAATAGCAATCAGCCCCAGCATTTT. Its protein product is CASRPDNSNQPQHF.

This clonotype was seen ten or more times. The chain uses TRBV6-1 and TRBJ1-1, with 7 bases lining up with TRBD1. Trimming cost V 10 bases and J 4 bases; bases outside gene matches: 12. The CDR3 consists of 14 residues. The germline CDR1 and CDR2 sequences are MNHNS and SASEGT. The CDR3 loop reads CATLPGTASTEAFF. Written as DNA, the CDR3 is TGTGCCACCTTACCAGGGACAGCTTCCACTGAAGCTTTCTTT.

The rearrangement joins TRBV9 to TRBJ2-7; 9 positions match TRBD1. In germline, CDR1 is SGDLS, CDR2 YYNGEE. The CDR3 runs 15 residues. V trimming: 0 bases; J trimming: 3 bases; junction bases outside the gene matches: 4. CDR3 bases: TGTGCCAGCAGCGTAGATGGGACAGGGCTCTACGAGCAGTACTTC. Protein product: CASSVDGTGLYEQYF.

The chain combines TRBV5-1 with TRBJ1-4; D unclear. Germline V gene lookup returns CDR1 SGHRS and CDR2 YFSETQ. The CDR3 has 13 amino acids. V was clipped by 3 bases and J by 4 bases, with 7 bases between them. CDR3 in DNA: TGCGCCAGCAGCTCGGGGTTTAATGAAAAACTGTTTTTT. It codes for CASSSGFNEKLFF.

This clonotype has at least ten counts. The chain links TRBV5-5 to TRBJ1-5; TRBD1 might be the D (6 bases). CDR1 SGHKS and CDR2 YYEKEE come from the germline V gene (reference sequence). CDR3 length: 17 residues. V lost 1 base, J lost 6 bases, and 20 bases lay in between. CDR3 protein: CASSLSVVQGRSQPQHF. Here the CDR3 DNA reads TGTGCCAGCAGCTTGTCCGTCGTACAGGGCCGGAGTCAGCCCCAGCATTTT.

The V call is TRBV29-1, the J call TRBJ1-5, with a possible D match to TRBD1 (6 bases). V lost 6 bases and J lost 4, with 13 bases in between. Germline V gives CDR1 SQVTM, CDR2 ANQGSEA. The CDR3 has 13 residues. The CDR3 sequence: CSVTTGNNQPQHF. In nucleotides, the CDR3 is TGCAGCGTGACGACAGGAAATAATCAGCCCCAGCATTTT.

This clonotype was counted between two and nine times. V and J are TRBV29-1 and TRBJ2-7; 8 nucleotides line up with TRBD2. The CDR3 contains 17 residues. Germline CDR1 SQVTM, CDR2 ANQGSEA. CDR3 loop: CTPTRDSEGLVKDEQYF. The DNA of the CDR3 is TGCACTCCTACCCGGGATTCTGAGGGACTAGTTAAGGACGAGCAGTACTTC.

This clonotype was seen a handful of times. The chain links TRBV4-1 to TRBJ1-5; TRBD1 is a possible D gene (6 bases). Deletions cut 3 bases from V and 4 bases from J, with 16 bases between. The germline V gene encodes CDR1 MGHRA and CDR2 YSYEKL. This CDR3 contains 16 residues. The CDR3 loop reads CASSQIGGQGNQPQHF. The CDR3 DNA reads TGCGCCAGCAGCCAGATAGGTGGGCAGGGGAATCAGCCCCAGCATTTT.

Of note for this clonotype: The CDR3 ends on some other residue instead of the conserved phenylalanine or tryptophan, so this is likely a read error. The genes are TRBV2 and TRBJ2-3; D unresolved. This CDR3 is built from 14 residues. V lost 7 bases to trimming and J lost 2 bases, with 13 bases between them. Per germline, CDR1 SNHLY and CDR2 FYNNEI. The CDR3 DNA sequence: TGTGCCAGCACCTTGAGAGATTCCACAGATACGCAGTATTTA. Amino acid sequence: CASTLRDSTDTQYL.

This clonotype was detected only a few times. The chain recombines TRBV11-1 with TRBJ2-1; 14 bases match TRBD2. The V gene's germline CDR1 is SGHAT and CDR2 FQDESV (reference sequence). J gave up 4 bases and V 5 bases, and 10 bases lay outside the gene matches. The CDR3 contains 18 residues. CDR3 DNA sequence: TGTGCCAGCAGCCAGAGGCTGGGGACTAGCGGGAGTTACAATGAGCAGTTCTTC. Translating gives CASSQRLGTSGSYNEQFF.

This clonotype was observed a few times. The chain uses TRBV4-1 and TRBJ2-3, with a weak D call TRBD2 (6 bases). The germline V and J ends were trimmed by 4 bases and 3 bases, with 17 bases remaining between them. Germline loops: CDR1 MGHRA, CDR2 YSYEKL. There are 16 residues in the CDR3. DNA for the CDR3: TGCGCCAGCAGCCCCTCCACGGGGACTGGGACAGATACGCAGTATTTT. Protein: CASSPSTGTGTDTQYF.

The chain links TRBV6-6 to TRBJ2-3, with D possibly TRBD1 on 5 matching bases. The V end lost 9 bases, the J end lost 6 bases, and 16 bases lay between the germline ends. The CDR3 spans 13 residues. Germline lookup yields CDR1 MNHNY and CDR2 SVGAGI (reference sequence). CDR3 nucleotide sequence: TGTGCCAGTCAGGGTTATCTAGGCGATACGCAGTATTTT. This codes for CASQGYLGDTQYF.

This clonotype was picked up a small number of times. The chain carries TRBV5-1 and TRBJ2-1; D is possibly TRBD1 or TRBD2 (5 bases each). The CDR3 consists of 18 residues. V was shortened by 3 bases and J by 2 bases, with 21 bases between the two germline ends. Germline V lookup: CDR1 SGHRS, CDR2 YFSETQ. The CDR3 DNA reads TGCGCCAGCAGCTGGACGACACAGGAACATAGCGCCTACAATGAGCAGTTCTTC. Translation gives CASSWTTQEHSAYNEQFF. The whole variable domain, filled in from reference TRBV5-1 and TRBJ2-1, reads KAGVTQTPRYLIKTRGQQVTLSCSPISGHRSVSWYQQTPGQGLQFLFEYFSETQRNKGNFPGRFSGRQFSNSRSEMNVSTLELGDSALYLCASSWTTQEHSAYNEQFFGPGTRLTVL.

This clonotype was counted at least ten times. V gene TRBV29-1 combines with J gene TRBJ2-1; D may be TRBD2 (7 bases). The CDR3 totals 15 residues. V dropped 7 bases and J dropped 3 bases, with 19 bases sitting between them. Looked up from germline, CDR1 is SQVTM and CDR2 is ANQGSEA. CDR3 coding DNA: TGCAGCGCCGAGGGGGGGGCAATCAGCTACAATGAGCAGTTCTTC. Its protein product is CSAEGGAISYNEQFF.

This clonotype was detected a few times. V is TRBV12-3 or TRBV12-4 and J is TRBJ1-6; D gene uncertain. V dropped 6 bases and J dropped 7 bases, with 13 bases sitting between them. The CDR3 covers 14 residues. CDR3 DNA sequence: TGTGCCAGCAGCACAACCTCGGGGAATTCACCCCTCCACTTT. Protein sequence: CASSTTSGNSPLHF.

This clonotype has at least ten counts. CDR3 region: CASSHRDGNYEQYF. For the CDR3, the DNA is TGCGCCAGCAGCCATAGGGACGGCAACTACGAGCAGTACTTC. This rearrangement joins TRBV4-1 to TRBJ2-7; tentatively, D is TRBD1 or TRBD2 (5 bases each). V was shortened by 3 bases and J by 3 bases, with 12 bases between the two germline ends. Germline loops: CDR1 MGHRA, CDR2 YSYEKL. The CDR3 loop spans 14 amino acids.

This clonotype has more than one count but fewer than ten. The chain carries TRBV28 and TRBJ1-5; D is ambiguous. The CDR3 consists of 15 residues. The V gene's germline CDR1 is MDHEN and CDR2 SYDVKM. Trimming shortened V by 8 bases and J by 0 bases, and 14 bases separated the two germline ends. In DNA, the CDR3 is TGTGCCAGCTACTCACGGTATTATAGCAATCAGCCCCAGCATTTT. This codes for CASYSRYYSNQPQHF.

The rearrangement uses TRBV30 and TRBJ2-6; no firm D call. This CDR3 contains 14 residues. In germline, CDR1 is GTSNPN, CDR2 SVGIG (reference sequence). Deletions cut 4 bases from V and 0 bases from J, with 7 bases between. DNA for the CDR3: TGTGCCTGGAAAGTCGGCTCTGGGGCCAACGTCCTGACTTTC. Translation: CAWKVGSGANVLTF. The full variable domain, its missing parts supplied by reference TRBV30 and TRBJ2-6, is SQTIHQWPATLVQPVGSPLSLECTVEGTSNPNLYWYRQAAGRGLQLLFYSVGIGQISSEVPQNLSASRPQDRQFILSSKKLLLSDSGFYLCAWKVGSGANVLTFGAGSRLTVL.

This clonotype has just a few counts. This chain's CDR3 is CASSFRQGESPNPWTQYF. CDR3 bases: TGTGCCAGCAGCTTCCGACAGGGGGAGTCTCCAAATCCCTGGACCCAGTACTTC. This chain uses TRBV11-1 with TRBJ2-5; 9 bases line up with TRBD1. Per germline, CDR1 SGHAT and CDR2 FQDESV (reference sequence). The trim removed 3 bases at V and 7 bases at J, leaving 18 bases unmatched. This CDR3 comprises 18 residues. Full variable domain (missing parts from reference TRBV11-1 and TRBJ2-5): EAEVAQSPRYKITEKSQAVAFWCDPISGHATLYWYRQILGQGPELLVQFQDESVVDDSQLPKDRFSAERLKGVDSTLKIQPAELGDSAMYLCASSFRQGESPNPWTQYFGPGTRLLVL.